The entry below describes one T cell receptor beta chain. Antigen: not known. At one boundary the junction diverges from the germline segment, which might be a read error. This entry comes from a study of blood T cells in healthy people across ages. Study results and caveats: It was the long-lived donors that had more naive CD4+ cells and higher diversity than aged donors.

In terms of origin and age, donors were healthy Caucasian individuals from Russia aged roughly 6 to 90. A sample-barcoded 5' primer and a J-beta primer mix were used in a second PCR of roughly 7 to 11 cycles. The authors tagged each cDNA molecule using a template-switch adaptor with 12 random nucleotides. TCRdb re-derived calls from the 5' RACE reads in MiXCR, one entry per CDR3 protein. The sample lists 650,000 to 800,000 distinct CDR3 sequences, under 45% occurring once. The CDR3 totals 15 residues. Germline CDR1 is MGHRA and CDR2 is YSYEKL. The chain links TRBV4-1 to TRBJ2-5; D is uncertain. The DNA end is more similar to TRBJ2-7, so the J call may be wrong. The sequence was collected from a man aged 55 to 70 in good health. The sequenced sample was blood. Here the CDR3 DNA reads TGCGTCAGCAGCCAAGGCAGGCAATCGATCTACGAGCAGTACTTC. It is translated as CVSSQGRQSIYEQYF.